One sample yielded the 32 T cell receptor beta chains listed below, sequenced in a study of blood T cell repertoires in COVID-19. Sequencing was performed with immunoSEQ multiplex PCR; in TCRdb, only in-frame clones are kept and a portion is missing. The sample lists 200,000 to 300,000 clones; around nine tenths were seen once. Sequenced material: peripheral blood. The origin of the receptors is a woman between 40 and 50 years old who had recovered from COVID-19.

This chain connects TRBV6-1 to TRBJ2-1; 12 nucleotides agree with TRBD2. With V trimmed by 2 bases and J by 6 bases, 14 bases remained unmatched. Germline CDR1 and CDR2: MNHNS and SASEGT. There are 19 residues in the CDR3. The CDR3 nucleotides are TGTGCCAGCAGTGAATACTGGCTAGCGGGAGGGCCCCGGGGCAATGAGCAGTTCTTC. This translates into CASSEYWLAGGPRGNEQFF.

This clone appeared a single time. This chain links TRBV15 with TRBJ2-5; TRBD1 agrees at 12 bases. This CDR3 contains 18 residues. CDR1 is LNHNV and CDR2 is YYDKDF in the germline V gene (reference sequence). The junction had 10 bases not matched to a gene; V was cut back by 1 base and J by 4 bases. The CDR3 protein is CATSRAQVGTGGGETQYF. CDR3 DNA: TGTGCCACCAGCAGAGCCCAAGTCGGGACAGGGGGCGGAGAGACCCAGTACTTC.

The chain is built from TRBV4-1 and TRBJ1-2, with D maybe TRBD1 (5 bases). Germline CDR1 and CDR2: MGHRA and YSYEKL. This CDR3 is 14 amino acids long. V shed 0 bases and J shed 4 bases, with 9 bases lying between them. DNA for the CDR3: TGCGCCAGCAGCCAAGAGGGGGGAACCTATGGCTACACCTTC. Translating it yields CASSQEGGTYGYTF.

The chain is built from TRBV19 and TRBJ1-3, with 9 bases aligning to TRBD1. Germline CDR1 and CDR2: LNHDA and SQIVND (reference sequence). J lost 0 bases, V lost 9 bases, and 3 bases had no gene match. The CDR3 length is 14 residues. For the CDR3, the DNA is TGTGCCAGCGGGACAGGGAGCTCTGGAAACACCATATATTTT. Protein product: CASGTGSSGNTIYF.

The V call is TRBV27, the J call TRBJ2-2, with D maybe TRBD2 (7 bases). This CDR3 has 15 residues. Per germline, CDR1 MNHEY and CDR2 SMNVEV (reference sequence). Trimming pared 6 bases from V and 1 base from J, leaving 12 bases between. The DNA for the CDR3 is TGTGCCAGCAGGCCGGGGGGACAGAACACCGGGGAGCTGTTTTTT. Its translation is CASRPGGQNTGELFF.

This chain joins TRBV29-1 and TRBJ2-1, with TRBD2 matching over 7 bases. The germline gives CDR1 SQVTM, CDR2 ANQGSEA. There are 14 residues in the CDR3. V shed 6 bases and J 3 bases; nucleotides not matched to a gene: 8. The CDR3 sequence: CSVRVGGNYNEQFF. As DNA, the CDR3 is TGCAGCGTCCGGGTCGGGGGGAACTACAATGAGCAGTTCTTC.

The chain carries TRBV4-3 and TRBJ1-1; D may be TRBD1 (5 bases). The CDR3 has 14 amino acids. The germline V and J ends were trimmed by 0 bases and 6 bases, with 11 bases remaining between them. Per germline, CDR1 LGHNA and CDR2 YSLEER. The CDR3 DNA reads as TGCGCCAGCAGCCAAGATGGGGGGATGCCTGAAGCTTTCTTT. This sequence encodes CASSQDGGMPEAFF.

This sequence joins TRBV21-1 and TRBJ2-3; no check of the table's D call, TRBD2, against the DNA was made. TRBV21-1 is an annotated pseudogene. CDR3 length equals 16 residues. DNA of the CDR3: TGTGCCAGCAGCAAATCGCAGGGAGGGGGCACAGATACGCAGTATTTT. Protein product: CASSKSQGGGTDTQYF.

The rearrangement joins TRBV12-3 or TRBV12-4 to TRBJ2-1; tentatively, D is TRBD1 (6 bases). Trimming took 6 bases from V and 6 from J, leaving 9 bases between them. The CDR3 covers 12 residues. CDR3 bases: TGTGCCAGCAGCCGGGACACCAATGAGCAGTTCTTC. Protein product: CASSRDTNEQFF.

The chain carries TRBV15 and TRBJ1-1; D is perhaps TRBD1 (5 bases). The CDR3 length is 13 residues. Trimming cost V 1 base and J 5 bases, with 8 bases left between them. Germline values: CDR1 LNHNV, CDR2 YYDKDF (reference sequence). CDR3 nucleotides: TGTGCCACCAGCAGAGTCGGGGGTACTGAAGCTTTCTTT. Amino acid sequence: CATSRVGGTEAFF.

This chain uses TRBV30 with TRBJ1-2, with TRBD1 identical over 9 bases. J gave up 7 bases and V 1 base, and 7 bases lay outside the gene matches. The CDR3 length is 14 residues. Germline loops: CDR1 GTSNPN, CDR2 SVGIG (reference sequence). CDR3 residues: CAWSDRGRGIGYTF. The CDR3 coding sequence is TGTGCCTGGAGTGACAGGGGGCGCGGGATTGGCTACACCTTC.

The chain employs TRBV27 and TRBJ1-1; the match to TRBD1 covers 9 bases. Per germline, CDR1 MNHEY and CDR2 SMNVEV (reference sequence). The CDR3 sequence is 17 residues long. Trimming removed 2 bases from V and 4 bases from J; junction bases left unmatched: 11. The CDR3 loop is CASSLPGQGPGSTEAFF. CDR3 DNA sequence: TGTGCCAGCAGTTTACCCGGACAGGGGCCGGGGAGCACTGAAGCTTTCTTT.

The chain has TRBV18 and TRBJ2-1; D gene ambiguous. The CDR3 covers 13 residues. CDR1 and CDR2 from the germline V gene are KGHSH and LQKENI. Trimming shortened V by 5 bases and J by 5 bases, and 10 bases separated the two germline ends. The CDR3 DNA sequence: TGTGCCAGCTCAACCGGGTTCAACAATGAGCAGTTCTTC. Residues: CASSTGFNNEQFF.

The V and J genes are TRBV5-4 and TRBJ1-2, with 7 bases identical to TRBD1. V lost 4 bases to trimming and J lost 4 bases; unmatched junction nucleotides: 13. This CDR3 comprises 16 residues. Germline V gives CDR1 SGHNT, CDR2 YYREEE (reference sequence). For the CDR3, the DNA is TGTGCCAGCAGCCAGGGGGGCGGGGTAGGTCTCTATGGCTACACCTTC. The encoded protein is CASSQGGGVGLYGYTF.

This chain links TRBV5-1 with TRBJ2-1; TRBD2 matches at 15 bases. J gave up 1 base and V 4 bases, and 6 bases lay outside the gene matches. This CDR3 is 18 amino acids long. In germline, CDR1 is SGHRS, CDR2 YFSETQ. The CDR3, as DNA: TGCGCCAGCAGCGCGGGACTAGCGGGAGGAGGTTCCTACAATGAGCAGTTCTTC. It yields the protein CASSAGLAGGGSYNEQFF.

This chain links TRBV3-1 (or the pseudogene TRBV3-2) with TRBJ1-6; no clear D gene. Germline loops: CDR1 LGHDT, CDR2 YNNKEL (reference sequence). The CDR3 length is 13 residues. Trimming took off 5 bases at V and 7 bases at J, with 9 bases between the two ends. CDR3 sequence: CASSSWANSPLHF. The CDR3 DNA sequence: TGTGCCAGCAGCTCCTGGGCCAATTCACCCCTCCACTTT.

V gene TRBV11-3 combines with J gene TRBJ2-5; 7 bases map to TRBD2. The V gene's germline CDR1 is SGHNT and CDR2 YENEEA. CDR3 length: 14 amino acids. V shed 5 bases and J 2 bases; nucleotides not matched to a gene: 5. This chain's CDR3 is CASSHWREQETQYF. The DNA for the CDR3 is TGTGCCAGCAGCCACTGGCGGGAGCAAGAGACCCAGTACTTC. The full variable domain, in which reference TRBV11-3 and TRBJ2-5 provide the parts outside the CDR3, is EAGVVQSPRYKIIEKKQPVAFWCNPISGHNTLYWYLQNLGQGPELLIRYENEEAVDDSQLPKDRFSAERLKGVDSTLKIQPAELGDSAVYLCASSHWREQETQYFGPGTRLLVL.

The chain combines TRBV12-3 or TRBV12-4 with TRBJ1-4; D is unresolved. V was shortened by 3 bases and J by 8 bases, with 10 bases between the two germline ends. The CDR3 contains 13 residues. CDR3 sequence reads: CASSLPGGEKLFF. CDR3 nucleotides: TGTGCCAGCAGTTTGCCAGGTGGGGAAAAACTGTTTTTT.

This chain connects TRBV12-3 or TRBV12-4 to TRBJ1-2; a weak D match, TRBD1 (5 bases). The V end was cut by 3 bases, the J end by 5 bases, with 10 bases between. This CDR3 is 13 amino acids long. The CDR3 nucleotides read TGTGCCAGCAGTTTTGCGGGGGAATATGGCTACACCTTC. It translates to CASSFAGEYGYTF.

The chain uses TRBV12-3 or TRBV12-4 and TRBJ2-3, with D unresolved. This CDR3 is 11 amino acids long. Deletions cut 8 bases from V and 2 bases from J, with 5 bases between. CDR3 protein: CASAVTDTQYF. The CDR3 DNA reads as TGTGCCAGCGCGGTCACAGATACGCAGTATTTT.

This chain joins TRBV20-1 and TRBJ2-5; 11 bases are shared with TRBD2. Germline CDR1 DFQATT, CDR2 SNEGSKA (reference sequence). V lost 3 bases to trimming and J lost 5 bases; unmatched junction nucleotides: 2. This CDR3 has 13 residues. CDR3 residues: CSASPSGRETQYF. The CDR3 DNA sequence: TGCAGTGCTAGTCCTAGCGGGAGGGAGACCCAGTACTTC.

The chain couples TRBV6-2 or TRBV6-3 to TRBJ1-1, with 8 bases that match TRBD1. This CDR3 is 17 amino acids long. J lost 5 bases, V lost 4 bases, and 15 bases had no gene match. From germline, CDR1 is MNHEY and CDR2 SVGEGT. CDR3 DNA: TGTGCCAGCAGTTCCCTTATATGGGGAAACAGGGGGACTGAAGCTTTCTTT. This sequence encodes CASSSLIWGNRGTEAFF.

Here the CDR3 reads CASSTPGNYGYTF. In DNA, the CDR3 is TGTGCCAGCAGCACCCCGGGAAACTATGGCTACACCTTC. The genes are TRBV7-2 and TRBJ1-2; no clear D gene. Looked up from germline, CDR1 is SGHTA and CDR2 is FQGNSA. V lost 5 bases and J lost 2, with 9 bases in between. This CDR3 is built from 13 residues.

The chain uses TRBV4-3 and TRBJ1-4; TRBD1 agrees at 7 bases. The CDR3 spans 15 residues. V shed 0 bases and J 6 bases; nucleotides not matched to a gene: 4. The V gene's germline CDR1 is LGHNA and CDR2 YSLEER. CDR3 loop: CASSQDVTGYEKLFF. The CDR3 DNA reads TGCGCCAGCAGCCAAGATGTGACAGGGTATGAAAAACTGTTTTTT.

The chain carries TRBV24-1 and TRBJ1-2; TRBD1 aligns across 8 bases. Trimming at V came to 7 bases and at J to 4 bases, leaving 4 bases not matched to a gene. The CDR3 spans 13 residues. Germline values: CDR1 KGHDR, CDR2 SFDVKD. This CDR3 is CATRMTGAYGYTF. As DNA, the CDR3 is TGTGCCACCAGGATGACAGGGGCCTATGGCTACACCTTC.

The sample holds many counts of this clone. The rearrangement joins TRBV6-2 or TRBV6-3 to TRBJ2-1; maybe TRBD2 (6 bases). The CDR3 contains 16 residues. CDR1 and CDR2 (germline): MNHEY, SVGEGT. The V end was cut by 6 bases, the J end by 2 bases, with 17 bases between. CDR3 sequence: CASSLPLAPPYNEQFF. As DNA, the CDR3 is TGTGCCAGCAGCCTCCCGCTAGCGCCTCCCTACAATGAGCAGTTCTTC.

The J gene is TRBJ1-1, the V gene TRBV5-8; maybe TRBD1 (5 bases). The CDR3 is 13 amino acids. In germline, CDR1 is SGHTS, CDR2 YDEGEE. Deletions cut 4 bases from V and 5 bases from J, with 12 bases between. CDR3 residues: CASSLGPRTEAFF. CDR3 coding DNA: TGTGCCAGCAGCCTGGGACCTAGAACTGAAGCTTTCTTT.

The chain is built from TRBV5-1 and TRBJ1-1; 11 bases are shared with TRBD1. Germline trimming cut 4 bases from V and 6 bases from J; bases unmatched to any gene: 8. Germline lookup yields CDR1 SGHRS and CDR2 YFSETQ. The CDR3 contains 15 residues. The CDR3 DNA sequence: TGCGCCAGCAGCCCCCGGACAGGGGGCACGGCTGAAGCTTTCTTT. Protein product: CASSPRTGGTAEAFF.

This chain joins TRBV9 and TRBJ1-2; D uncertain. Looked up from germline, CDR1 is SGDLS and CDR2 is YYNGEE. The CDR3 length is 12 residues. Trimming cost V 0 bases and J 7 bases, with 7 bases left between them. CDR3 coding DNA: TGTGCCAGCAGCGTAGAAGCTCGTGGCTACACCTTC. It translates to CASSVEARGYTF.

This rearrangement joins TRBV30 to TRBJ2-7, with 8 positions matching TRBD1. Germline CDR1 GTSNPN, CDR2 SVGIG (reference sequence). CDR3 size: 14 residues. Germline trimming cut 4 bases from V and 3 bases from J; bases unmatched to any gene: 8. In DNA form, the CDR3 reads TGTGCCTGGACGGCCGGGACAGGTTTCTACGAGCAGTACTTC. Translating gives CAWTAGTGFYEQYF.

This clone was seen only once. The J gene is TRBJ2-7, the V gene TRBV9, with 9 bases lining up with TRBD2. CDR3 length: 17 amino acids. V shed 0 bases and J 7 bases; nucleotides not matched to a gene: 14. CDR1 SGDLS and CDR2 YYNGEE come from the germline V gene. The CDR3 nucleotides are TGTGCCAGCAGCGTAGAACCTAGCGGGGAAGACCGCTTTGAGCAGTACGTC. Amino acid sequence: CASSVEPSGEDRFEQYV.

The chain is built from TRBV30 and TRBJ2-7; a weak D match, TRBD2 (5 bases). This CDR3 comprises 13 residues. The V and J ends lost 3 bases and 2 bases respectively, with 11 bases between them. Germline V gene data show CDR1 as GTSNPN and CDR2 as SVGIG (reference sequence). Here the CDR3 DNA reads TGTGCCTGGAGGGGAGTCCGGACCTACGAGCAGTACTTC. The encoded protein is CAWRGVRTYEQYF.